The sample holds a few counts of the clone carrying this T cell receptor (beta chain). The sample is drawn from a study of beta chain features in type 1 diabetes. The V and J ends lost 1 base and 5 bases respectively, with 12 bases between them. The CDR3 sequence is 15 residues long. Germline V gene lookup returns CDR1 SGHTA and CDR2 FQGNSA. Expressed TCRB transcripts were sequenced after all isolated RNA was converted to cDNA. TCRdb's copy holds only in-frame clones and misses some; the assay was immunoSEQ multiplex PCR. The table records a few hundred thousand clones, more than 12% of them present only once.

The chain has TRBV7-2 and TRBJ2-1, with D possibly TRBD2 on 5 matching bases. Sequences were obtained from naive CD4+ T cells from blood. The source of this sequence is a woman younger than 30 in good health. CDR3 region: CASSLEASHNNEQFF. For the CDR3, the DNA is TGTGCCAGCAGCTTAGAGGCTAGCCATAACAATGAGCAGTTCTTC. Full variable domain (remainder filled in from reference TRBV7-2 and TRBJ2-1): GAGVSQSPSNKVTEKGKDVELRCDPISGHTALYWYRQSLGQGLEFLIYFQGNSAPDKSGLPSDRFSAERTGGSVSTLTIQRTQQEDSAVYLCASSLEASHNNEQFFGPGTRLTVL.